One and the same sample provided the 8 T cell receptor beta chains below, sequenced in a study of shared clonotypes between healthy human individuals. Data came from immunoSEQ multiplex PCR; TCRdb stores just in-frame clones and leaves some out. The sample yields some 1,900,000 clones, about 95% seen once. Naivety among CD8 cells was defined by CD45RO negativity and positive CCR7 selection, thereby excluding terminally differentiated effector memory CD45RA+ cells. The specimen sequenced was naive CD8+ T cells sorted from blood. These receptors originate from a young man in good health.

The chain is built from TRBV15 and TRBJ1-2; D possibly corresponds to TRBD1 (6 bases). Germline loops: CDR1 LNHNV, CDR2 YYDKDF (reference sequence). This CDR3 spans 15 amino acids. Trimming removed 1 base at V and 5 bases at J, with 14 bases between. Here the CDR3 DNA reads TGTGCCACCAGCAGAGTAGCCCAGGGGAAGTATGGCTACACCTTC. It codes for CATSRVAQGKYGYTF.

The genes are TRBV6-6 and TRBJ2-1; 7 bases match TRBD2. With 7 bases clipped from V and 6 bases from J, the junction kept 12 bases outside the gene matches. The CDR3 runs to 15 residues. Germline V CDR1 and CDR2: MNHNY, SVGAGI (reference sequence). Here the CDR3 reads CASIEAGEHLNEQFF. The DNA of the CDR3 is TGTGCCAGCATAGAGGCGGGAGAGCATCTCAATGAGCAGTTCTTC.

The V and J genes are TRBV6-5 and TRBJ2-7; a weak D match, TRBD2 (6 bases). The CDR3 spans 15 residues. The germline V gene has CDR1 MNHEY and CDR2 SVGAGI. V gave up 7 bases and J gave up 1 base, with 17 bases separating them. The CDR3 nucleotides read TGTGCCAGCATAAAGGGGACTGAGGGATCCTACGAGCAGTACTTC. This encodes CASIKGTEGSYEQYF.

The V call is TRBV5-1, the J call TRBJ2-3; 10 bases match TRBD2. Germline values: CDR1 SGHRS, CDR2 YFSETQ. The length of the CDR3 is 14 residues. Trimming removed 5 bases from V and 4 bases from J; junction bases left unmatched: 4. The CDR3 loop is CASRGTSDSDTQYF. The CDR3 region has the DNA TGCGCCAGCAGGGGGACTAGCGATTCAGATACGCAGTATTTT. Looking up the rest from reference TRBV5-1 and TRBJ2-3 gives the full variable domain: KAGVTQTPRYLIKTRGQQVTLSCSPISGHRSVSWYQQTPGQGLQFLFEYFSETQRNKGNFPGRFSGRQFSNSRSEMNVSTLELGDSALYLCASRGTSDSDTQYFGPGTRLTVL.

The J gene is TRBJ2-7, the V gene TRBV4-1, with D perhaps being TRBD1 or TRBD2 (5 bases each). CDR3 length: 15 residues. V was trimmed by 2 bases and J by 2 bases, leaving 13 bases between them. Germline V gene lookup returns CDR1 MGHRA and CDR2 YSYEKL. CDR3 residues: CASSQTRDGTYEQYF. The CDR3 DNA is TGCGCCAGCAGCCAAACCCGGGACGGGACCTACGAGCAGTACTTC.

V gene TRBV19 combines with J gene TRBJ2-6; possibly TRBD1 or TRBD2 for D (5 bases each). The V end lost 7 bases, the J end lost 11 bases, and 18 bases lay between the germline ends. This CDR3 comprises 14 residues. Germline CDR1 reads LNHDA; CDR2 reads SQIVND (reference sequence). For the CDR3, the DNA is TGTGCCAGTACCGCCGCAGGGCACGGGGACGTCCTGACTTTC. Translation: CASTAAGHGDVLTF.

This rearrangement joins TRBV30 to TRBJ1-4; 7 bases align to TRBD1. Germline V gene lookup returns CDR1 GTSNPN and CDR2 SVGIG (reference sequence). V was clipped by 2 bases and J by 0 bases; unmatched bases: 12. This CDR3 spans 18 amino acids. The CDR3 DNA sequence: TGTGCCTGGAGTCTAGGGGCGGGACAGCTAACAACTAATGAAAAACTGTTTTTT. It codes for CAWSLGAGQLTTNEKLFF. The full variable domain, rest sourced from reference TRBV30 and TRBJ1-4, is SQTIHQWPATLVQPVGSPLSLECTVEGTSNPNLYWYRQAAGRGLQLLFYSVGIGQISSEVPQNLSASRPQDRQFILSSKKLLLSDSGFYLCAWSLGAGQLTTNEKLFFGSGTQLSVL.

The gene calls are TRBV5-6 and TRBJ2-5, with 8 bases identical to TRBD2. CDR3 size: 16 residues. In germline, CDR1 is SGHDT, CDR2 YYEEEE. V lost 6 bases and J lost 5; bases outside the gene matches: 15. The CDR3 loop is CASTDAPSGWFETQYF. In DNA, the CDR3 is TGTGCCAGCACCGACGCACCTAGCGGGTGGTTCGAGACCCAGTACTTC.